This is a list of T cell receptor beta chains from one sample in a study of blood T cell repertoires in COVID-19. Sequencing was performed with immunoSEQ multiplex PCR; in TCRdb, only in-frame clones are kept and a portion is missing. This table has about 49,000 clones, 70% to 90% appearing once. The sample comprised peripheral blood. The origin of the receptors is a man between 35 and 55 years old with active COVID-19. Both conserved end residues are part of each CDR3. The D gene is left open where the match is weak. Not every row has a clone size; where given, it reads once, few, many or a size class.

>-|TRBV29-1|-|TRBJ2-7
CSVGWRQGGEQYF
TGCAGCGTTGGATGGCGGCAGGGAGGCGAGCAGTACTTC
>-|TRBV7-3|TRBD1|TRBJ1-1
CASSTQGGDTEAFF
TGTGCCAGCAGCACACAGGGGGGCGACACTGAAGCTTTCTTT
>-|TRBV6-5|TRBD1|TRBJ2-1
CASSPDRDNYNEQFF
TGTGCCAGCAGTCCGGACAGGGATAACTACAATGAGCAGTTCTTC
>-|TRBV7-2|-|TRBJ2-7
CASSLAGVIYGEQYF
TGTGCCAGCAGCTTAGCGGGAGTGATATATGGGGAGCAGTACTTC
>-|TRBV3-1/TRBV3-2|-|TRBJ2-7
CASSPRWGDEQYF
TGTGCCAGCAGCCCCCGGTGGGGGGACGAGCAGTACTTC
>-|TRBV28|-|TRBJ1-1
CASSFRGGNTEAFF
TGTGCCAGCAGTTTTCGGGGAGGGAACACTGAAGCTTTCTTT
>few|TRBV29-1|-|TRBJ2-7
CSVVLGGLGEQYF
TGCAGCGTTGTTCTCGGGGGGCTAGGCGAGCAGTACTTC
>-|TRBV10-1|TRBD1|TRBJ1-3
CASREDRIIRDTIYF
TGCGCCAGCAGGGAGGACAGGATAATTCGAGACACCATATATTTT
>-|TRBV7-8|-|TRBJ2-7
CASSLEGEGYEQYF
TGTGCCAGCAGCTTAGAAGGGGAAGGTTACGAGCAGTACTTC
>-|TRBV27|-|TRBJ2-2
CASSFRVGELFF
TGTGCCAGCAGTTTCAGGGTCGGGGAGCTGTTTTTT
>-|TRBV6-5|-|TRBJ2-7
CATMGGSLSYEQYF
TGTGCCACTATGGGTGGGAGCCTTTCCTACGAGCAGTACTTC
>-|TRBV28|TRBD1|TRBJ1-5
CASSDRAQPQHF
TGTGCCAGCAGTGACAGGGCACAGCCCCAGCATTTT